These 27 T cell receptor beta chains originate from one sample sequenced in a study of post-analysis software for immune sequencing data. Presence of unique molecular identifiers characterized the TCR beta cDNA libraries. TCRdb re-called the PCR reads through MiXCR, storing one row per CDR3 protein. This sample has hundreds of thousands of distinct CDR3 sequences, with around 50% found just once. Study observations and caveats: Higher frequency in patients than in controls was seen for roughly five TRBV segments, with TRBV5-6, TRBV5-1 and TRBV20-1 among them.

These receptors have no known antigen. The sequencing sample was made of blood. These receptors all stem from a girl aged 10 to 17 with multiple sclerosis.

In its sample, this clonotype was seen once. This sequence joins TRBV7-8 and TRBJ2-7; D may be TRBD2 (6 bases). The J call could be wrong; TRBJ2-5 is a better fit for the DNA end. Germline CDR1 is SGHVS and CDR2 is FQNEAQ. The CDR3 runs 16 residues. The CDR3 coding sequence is TGTGCCAGCAGCTTAGACCGCCCGGGGCTAGCGTTGACCCAGTACTTC. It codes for CASSLDRPGLALTQYF.

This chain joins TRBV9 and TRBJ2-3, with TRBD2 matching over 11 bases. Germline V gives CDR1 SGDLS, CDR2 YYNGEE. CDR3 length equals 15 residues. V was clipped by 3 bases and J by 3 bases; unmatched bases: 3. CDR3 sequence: CASSAGLAETDTQYF. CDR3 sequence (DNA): TGTGCCAGCAGCGCGGGACTAGCGGAAACAGATACGCAGTATTTT.

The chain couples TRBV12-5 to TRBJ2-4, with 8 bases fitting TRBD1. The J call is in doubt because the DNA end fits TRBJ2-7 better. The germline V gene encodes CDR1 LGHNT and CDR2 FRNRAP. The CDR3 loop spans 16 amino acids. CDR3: CASGYRGMDVKYEQYF. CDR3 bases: TGTGCTAGTGGTTACAGGGGGATGGATGTGAAATACGAGCAGTACTTC.

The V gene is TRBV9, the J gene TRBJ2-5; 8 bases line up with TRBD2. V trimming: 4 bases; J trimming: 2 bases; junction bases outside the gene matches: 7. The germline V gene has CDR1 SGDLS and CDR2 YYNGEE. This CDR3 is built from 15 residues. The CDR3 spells CASSHSGTPQETQYF. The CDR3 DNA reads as TGTGCCAGCAGCCATAGCGGGACCCCACAAGAGACCCAGTACTTC.

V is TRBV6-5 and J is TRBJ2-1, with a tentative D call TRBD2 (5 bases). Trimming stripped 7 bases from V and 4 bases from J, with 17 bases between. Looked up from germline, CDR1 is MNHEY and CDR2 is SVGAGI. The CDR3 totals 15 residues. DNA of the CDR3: TGTGCCAGCAACTTCCGGACTGCGAGGTACAATGAGCAGTTCTTC. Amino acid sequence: CASNFRTARYNEQFF.

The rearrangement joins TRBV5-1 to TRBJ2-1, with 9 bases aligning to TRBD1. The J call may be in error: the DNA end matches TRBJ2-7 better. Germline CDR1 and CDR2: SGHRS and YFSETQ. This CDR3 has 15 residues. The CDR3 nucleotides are TGCGCCAGCAGCTTGGGCTGGGGACAGGGTAACGAGCAGTACTTC. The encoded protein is CASSLGWGQGNEQYF.

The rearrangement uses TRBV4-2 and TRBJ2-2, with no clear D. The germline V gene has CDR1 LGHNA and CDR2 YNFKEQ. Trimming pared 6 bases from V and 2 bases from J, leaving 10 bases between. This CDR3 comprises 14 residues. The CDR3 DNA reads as TGTGCCAGCAGGGGCTCGTTTAACACCGGGGAGCTGTTTTTT. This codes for CASRGSFNTGELFF.

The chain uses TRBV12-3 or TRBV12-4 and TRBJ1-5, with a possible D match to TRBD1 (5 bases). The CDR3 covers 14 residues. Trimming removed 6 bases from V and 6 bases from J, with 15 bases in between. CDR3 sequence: CASSPFGGGQPQHF. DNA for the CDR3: TGTGCCAGCAGCCCGTTTGGTGGGGGTCAGCCCCAGCATTTT.

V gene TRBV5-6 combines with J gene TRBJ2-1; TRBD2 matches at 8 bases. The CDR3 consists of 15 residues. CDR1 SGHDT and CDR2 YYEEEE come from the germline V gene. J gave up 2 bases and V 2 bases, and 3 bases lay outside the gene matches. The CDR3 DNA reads TGTGCCAGCAGCTTCGGGAGGGAGGCCTACAATGAGCAGTTCTTC. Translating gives CASSFGREAYNEQFF.

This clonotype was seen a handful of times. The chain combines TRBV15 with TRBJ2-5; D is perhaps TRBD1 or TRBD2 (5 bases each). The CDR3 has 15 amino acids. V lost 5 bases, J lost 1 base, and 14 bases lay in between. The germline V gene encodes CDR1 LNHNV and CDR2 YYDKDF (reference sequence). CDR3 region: CATSSPGRIQETQYF. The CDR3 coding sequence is TGTGCCACCAGCTCACCGGGACGTATCCAAGAGACCCAGTACTTC.

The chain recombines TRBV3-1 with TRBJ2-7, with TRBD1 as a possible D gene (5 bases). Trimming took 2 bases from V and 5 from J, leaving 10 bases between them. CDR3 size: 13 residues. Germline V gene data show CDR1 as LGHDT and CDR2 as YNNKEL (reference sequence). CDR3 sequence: CASSQRQGNEQYF. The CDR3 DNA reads TGTGCCAGCAGCCAACGTCAGGGCAACGAGCAGTACTTC.

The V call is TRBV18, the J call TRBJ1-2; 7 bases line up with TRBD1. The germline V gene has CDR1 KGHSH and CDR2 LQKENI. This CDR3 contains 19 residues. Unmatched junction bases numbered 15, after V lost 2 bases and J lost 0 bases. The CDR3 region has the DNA TGTGCCAGCTCACCAGTTCCAGGGACAGTGGGCTCAGCTAACTATGGCTACACCTTC. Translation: CASSPVPGTVGSANYGYTF.

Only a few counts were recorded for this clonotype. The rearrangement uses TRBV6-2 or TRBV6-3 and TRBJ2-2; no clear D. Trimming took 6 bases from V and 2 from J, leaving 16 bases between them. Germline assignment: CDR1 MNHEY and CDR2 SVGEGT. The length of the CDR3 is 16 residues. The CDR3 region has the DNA TGTGCCAGCAGGAGCCGGCCAGGCTTCAACACCGGGGAGCTGTTTTTT. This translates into CASRSRPGFNTGELFF.

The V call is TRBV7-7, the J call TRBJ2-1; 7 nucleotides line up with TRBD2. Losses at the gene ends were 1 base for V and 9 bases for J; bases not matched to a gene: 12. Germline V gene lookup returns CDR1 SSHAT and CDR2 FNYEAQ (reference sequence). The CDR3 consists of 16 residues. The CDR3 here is CASSLVSGPWEGEQFF. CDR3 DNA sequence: TGTGCCAGCAGCTTAGTTTCGGGACCTTGGGAGGGTGAGCAGTTCTTC.

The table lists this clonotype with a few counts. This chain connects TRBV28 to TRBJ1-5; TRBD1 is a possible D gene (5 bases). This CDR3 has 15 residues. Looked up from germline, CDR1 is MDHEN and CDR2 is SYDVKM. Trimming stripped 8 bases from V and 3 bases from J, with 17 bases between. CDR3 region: CASRAMGQYNQPQHF. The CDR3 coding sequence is TGTGCCAGCCGAGCTATGGGGCAGTACAATCAGCCCCAGCATTTT.

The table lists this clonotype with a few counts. CDR3 loop: CASSPQGGVTYEQYF. The CDR3 DNA sequence: TGTGCCAGCAGCCCCCAGGGGGGTGTGACCTACGAGCAGTACTTC. This chain uses TRBV12-3 or TRBV12-4 with TRBJ2-7, with D possibly matching TRBD1 (7 bases). V was clipped by 6 bases and J by 2 bases, with 17 bases between them. The CDR3 has 15 amino acids.

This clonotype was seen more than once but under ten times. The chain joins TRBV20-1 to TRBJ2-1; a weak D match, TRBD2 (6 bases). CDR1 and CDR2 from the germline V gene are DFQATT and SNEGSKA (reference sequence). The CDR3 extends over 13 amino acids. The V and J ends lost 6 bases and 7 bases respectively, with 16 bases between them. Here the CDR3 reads CSASWDSANEQFF. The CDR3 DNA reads TGCAGTGCGAGTTGGGACTCTGCGAATGAGCAGTTCTTC.

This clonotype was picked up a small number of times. The CDR3 sequence is CAISGQTYPSYNEQFF. CDR3 in DNA: TGTGCCATCAGTGGCCAGACCTACCCCTCCTACAATGAGCAGTTCTTC. The chain is built from TRBV10-3 and TRBJ2-1; the D is unclear. V shed 4 bases and J shed 0 bases, with 13 bases lying between them. The CDR3 is made up of 16 amino acids. The germline V gene has CDR1 ENHRY and CDR2 SYGVKD.

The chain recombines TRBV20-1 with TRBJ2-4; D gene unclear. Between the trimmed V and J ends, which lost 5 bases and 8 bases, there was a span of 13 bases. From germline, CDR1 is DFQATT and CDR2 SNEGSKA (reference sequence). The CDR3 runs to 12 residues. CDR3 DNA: TGCAGTGCTGCACTCACGGTGGACATTCAGTACTTC. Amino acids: CSAALTVDIQYF.

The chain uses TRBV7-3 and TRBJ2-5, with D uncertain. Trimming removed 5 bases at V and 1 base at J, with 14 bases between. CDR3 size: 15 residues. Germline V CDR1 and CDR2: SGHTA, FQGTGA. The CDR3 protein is CASSPTGGFQETQYF. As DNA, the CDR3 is TGTGCCAGCAGCCCCACGGGCGGCTTCCAAGAGACCCAGTACTTC.

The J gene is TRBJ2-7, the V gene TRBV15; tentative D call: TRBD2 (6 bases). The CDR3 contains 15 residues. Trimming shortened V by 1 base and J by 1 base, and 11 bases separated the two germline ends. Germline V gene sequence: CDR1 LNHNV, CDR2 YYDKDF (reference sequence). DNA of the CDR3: TGTGCCACCAGCAGAGGTACTAGCCGATCCTACGAGCAGTACTTC. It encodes CATSRGTSRSYEQYF.

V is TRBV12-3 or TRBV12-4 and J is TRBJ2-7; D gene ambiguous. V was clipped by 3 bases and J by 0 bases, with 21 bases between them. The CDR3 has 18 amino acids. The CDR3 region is CASSLSRPGRVGSYEQYF. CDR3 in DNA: TGTGCCAGCAGTTTGAGCCGTCCGGGTAGGGTCGGCTCCTACGAGCAGTACTTC.

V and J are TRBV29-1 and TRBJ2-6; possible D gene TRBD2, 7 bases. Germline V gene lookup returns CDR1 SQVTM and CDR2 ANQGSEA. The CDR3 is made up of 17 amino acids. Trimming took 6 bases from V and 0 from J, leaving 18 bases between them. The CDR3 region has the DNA TGCAGCGTCCCGCTGGGGGGGCGAAACTCTGGGGCCAACGTCCTGACTTTC. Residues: CSVPLGGRNSGANVLTF.

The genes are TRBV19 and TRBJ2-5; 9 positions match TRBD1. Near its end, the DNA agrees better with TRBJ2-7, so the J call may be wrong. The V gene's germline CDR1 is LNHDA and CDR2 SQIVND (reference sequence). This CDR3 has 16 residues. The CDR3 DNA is TGTGCCAGTAGTCTACAGGGGACAGGGCGGACCTACGAGCAGTACTTC. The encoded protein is CASSLQGTGRTYEQYF.

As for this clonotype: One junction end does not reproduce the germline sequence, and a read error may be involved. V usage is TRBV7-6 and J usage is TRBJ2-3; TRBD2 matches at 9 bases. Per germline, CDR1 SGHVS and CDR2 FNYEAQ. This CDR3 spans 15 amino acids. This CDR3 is CASSLAGVTTDTQYF. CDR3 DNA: TGTGCCAGCAGTTTAGCGGGAGTGACCACAGATACGCAGTATTTT.

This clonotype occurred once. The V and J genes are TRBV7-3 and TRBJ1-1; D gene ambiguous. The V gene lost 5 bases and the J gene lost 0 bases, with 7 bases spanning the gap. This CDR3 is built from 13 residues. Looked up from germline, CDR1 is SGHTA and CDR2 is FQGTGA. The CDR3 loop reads CASSPFVNTEAFF. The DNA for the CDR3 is TGTGCCAGCAGCCCCTTCGTGAACACTGAAGCTTTCTTT.

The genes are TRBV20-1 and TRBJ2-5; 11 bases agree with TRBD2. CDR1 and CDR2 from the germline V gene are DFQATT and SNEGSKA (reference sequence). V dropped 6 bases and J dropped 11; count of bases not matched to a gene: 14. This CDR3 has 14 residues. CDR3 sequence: CSATRLAGIREQYF. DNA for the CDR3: TGCAGTGCAACGCGACTAGCGGGGATCAGGGAGCAGTACTTC.